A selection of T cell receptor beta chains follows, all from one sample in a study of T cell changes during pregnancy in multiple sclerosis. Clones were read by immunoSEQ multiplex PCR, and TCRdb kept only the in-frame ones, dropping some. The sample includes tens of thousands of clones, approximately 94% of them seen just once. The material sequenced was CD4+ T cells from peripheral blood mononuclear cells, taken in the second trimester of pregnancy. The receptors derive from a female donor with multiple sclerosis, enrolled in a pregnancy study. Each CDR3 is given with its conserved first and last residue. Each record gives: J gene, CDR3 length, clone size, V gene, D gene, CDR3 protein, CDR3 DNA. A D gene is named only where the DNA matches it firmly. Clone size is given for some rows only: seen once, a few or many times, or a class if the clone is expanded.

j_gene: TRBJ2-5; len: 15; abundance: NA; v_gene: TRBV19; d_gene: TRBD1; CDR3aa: CASSNRDRGSETQYF; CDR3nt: TGTGCCAGTAGTAATCGGGACAGGGGGTCTGAGACCCAGTACTTC
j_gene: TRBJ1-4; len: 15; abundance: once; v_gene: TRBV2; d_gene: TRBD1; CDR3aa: CASSAPGTGDEKLFF; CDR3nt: TGTGCCAGCAGTGCCCCCGGGACAGGGGATGAAAAACTGTTTTTT
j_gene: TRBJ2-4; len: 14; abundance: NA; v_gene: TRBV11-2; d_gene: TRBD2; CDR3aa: CATGLAGARHIQYF; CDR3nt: TGTGCCACCGGACTAGCGGGGGCCCGTCACATTCAGTACTTC
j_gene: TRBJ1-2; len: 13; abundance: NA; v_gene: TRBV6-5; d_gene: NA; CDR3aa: CASSLDTNYGYTF; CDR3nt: TGTGCCAGCAGTCTGGACACTAACTATGGCTACACCTTC
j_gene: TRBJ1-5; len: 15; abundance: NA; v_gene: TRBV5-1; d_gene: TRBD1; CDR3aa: CASSLGTGSNQPQHF; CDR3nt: TGCGCCAGCAGCTTGGGGACAGGGAGCAATCAGCCCCAGCATTTT
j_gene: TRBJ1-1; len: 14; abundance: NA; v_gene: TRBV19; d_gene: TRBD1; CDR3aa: CASSIDPGGPEAFF; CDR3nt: TGTGCCAGTAGTATAGACCCAGGGGGCCCTGAAGCTTTCTTT
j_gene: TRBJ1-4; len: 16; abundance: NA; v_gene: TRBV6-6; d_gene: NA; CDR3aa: CASSPSRGAFNEKLFF; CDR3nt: TGTGCCAGCAGCCCCAGCCGGGGGGCCTTCAATGAAAAACTGTTTTTT
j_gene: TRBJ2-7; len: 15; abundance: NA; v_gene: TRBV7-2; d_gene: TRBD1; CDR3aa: CASSLRQGRSYEQYF; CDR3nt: TGTGCCAGCAGCCTACGACAGGGGCGATCCTACGAGCAGTACTTC
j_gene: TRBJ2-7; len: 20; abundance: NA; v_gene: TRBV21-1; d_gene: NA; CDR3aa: CASSSLLLGSQGQGANEQYF; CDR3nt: TGTGCCAGCAGCTCTCTCCTCCTGGGGAGCCAAGGACAGGGGGCTAACGAGCAGTACTTC
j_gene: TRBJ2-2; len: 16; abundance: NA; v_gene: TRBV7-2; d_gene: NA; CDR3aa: CASSSQVSANTGELFF; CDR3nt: TGTGCCAGCAGCTCGCAGGTCTCCGCGAACACCGGGGAGCTGTTTTTT
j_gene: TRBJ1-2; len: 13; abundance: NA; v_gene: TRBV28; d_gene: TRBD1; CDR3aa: CASLTGGNYGYTF; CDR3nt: TGTGCCAGCCTTACAGGGGGCAACTATGGCTACACCTTC
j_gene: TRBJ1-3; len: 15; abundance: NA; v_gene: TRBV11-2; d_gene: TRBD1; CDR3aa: CASSLNDRAGNTIYF; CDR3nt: TGTGCCAGCAGCTTAAATGACAGGGCTGGAAACACCATATATTTT
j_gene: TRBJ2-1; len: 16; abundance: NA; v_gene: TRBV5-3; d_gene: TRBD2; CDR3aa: CARSHPGLAGDNEQFF; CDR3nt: TGTGCCAGAAGCCATCCAGGACTAGCGGGAGACAATGAGCAGTTCTTC
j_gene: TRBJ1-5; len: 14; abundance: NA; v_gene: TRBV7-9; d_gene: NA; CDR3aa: CASSVTGGNQPQHF; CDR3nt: TGTGCCAGCAGCGTGACAGGAGGAAATCAGCCCCAGCATTTT
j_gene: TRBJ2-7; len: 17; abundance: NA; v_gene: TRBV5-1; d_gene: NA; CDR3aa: CASSLKASAYLSYEQYF; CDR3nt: TGCGCCAGCAGCTTGAAGGCTAGCGCCTATTTGTCCTACGAGCAGTACTTC
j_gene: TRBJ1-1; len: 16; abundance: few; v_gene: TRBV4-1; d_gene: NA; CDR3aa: CASSQVVGGLDTEAFF; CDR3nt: TGCGCCAGCAGCCAAGTGGTTGGAGGCTTGGACACTGAAGCTTTCTTT
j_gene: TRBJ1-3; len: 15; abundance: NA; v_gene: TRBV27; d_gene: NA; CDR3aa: CASSLSRGSGNTIYF; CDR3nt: TGTGCCAGCAGTTTATCAAGAGGGTCTGGAAACACCATATATTTT
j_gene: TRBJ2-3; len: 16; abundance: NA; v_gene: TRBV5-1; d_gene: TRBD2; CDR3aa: CASSLEIAGGPDTQYF; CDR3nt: TGCGCCAGCAGCTTGGAGATAGCGGGAGGCCCAGATACGCAGTATTTT
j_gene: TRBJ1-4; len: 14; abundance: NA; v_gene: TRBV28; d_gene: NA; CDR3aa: CASTSGGPNEKLFF; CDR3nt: TGTGCCAGCACCTCGGGCGGGCCCAATGAAAAACTGTTTTTT
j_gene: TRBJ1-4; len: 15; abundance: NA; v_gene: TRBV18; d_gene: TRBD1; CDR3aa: CASSPPGQPNEKLFF; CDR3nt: TGTGCCAGCTCACCGCCGGGACAGCCGAATGAAAAACTGTTTTTT
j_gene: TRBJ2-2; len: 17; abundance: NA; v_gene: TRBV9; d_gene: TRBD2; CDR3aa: CASNAGSGRGDTGELFF; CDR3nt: TGTGCCAGCAACGCGGGTAGCGGGAGAGGAGACACCGGGGAGCTGTTTTTT
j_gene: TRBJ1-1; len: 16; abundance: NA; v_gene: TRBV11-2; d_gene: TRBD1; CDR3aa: CASSSRQGALVTEAFF; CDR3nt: TGTGCCAGCAGCTCCCGACAGGGGGCTCTTGTCACTGAAGCTTTCTTT
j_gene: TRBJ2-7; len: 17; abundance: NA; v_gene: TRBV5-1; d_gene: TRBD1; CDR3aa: CASSFYPGQVSFGEQYF; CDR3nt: TGCGCCAGCAGCTTTTATCCGGGACAGGTCTCTTTCGGGGAGCAGTACTTC
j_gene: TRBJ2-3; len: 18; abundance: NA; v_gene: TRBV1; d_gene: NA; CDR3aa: CTSSQEGPLAGGTDTQYF; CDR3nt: TGCACCAGCAGCCAAGAAGGGCCACTAGCGGGAGGAACAGATACGCAGTATTTT
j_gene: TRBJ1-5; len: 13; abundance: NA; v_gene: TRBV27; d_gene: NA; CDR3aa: CASSFRGNQPQHF; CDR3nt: TGTGCCAGCAGTTTCAGGGGAAATCAGCCCCAGCATTTT
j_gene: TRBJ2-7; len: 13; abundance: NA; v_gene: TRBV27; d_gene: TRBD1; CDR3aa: CASRMDRGHEQYF; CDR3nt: TGTGCCAGCAGGATGGACAGGGGCCACGAGCAGTACTTC
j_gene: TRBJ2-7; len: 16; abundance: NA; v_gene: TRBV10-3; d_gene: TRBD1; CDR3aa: CAIARDRGAMAHEQYF; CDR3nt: TGTGCCATCGCCCGGGACAGGGGGGCGATGGCCCACGAGCAGTACTTC
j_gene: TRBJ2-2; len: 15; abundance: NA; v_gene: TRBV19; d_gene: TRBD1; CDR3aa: CASRRDRGGTGELFF; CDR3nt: TGTGCCAGTAGAAGGGACAGGGGTGGGACCGGGGAGCTGTTTTTT
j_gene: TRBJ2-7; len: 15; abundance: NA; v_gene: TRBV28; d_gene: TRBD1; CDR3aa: CASRYADRAFYEQYF; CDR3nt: TGTGCCAGCAGGTATGCCGACAGGGCGTTCTACGAGCAGTACTTC
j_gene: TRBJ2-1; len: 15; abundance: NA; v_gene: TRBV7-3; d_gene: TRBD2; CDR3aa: CASSRGTSGVSEQFF; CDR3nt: TGTGCCAGCAGCCGCGGGACTAGCGGAGTTTCGGAGCAGTTCTTC
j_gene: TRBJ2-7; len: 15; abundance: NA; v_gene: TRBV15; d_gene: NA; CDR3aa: CATSRDWGNGYEQYF; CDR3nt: TGTGCCACCAGCAGAGATTGGGGCAACGGCTACGAGCAGTACTTC
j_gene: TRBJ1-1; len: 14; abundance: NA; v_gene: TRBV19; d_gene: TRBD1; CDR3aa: CASRQTGGTPEAFF; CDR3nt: TGTGCCAGTAGACAAACAGGGGGAACACCTGAAGCTTTCTTT
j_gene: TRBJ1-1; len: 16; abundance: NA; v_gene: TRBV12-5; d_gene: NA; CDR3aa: CASGLVTGRMVTEAFF; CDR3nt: TGTGCTAGTGGTTTGGTGACAGGTAGGATGGTAACTGAAGCTTTCTTT
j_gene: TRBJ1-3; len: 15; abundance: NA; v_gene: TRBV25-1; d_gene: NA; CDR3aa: CASSLRDNSGNTIYF; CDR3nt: TGTGCCAGCTCCCTCCGGGACAACTCTGGAAACACCATATATTTT
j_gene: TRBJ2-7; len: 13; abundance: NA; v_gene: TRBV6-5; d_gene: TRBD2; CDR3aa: CASSNREASYEYF; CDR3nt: TGTGCCAGCAGTAACCGGGAGGCCAGCTACGAGTACTTC
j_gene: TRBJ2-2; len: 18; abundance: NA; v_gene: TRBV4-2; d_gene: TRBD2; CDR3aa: CASSKGLAGAGQDGELFF; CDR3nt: TGTGCCAGCAGCAAAGGACTAGCGGGGGCGGGGCAGGACGGGGAGCTGTTTTTT
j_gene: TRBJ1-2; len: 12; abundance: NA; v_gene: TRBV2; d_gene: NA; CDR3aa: CATRLDSNGYTF; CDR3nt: TGTGCCACCCGGTTGGACAGCAATGGCTACACCTTC
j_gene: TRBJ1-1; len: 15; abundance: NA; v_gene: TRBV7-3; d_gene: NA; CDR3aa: CASSPSGRINTEAFF; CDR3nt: TGTGCCAGCAGCCCTAGCGGCCGGATAAACACTGAAGCTTTCTTT
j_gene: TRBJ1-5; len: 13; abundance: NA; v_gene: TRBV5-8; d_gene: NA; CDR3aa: CASKKGANQPQHF; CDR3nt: TGTGCCAGCAAGAAAGGGGCCAATCAGCCCCAGCATTTT
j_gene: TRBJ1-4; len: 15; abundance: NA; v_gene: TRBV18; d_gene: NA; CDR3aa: CASSPNKGQDEKLFF; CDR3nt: TGTGCCAGCTCACCCAATAAGGGGCAGGATGAAAAACTGTTTTTT
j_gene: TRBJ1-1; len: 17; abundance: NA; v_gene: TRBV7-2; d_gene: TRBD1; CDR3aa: CASSLAPRQGAKTEAFF; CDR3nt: TGTGCCAGCAGCTTAGCCCCACGACAGGGGGCAAAGACTGAAGCTTTCTTT
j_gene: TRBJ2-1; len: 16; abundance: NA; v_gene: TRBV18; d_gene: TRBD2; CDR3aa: CASSPPASGTYNEQFF; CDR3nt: TGTGCCAGCTCACCACCGGCTAGCGGGACCTACAATGAGCAGTTCTTC
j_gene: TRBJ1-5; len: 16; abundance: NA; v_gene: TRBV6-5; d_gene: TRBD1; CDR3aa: CASSSLTGASNQPQHF; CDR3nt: TGTGCCAGCAGTTCCCTGACAGGGGCGAGCAATCAGCCCCAGCATTTT
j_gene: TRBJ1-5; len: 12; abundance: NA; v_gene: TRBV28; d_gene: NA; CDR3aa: CASQTVNQPQHF; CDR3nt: TGTGCCAGTCAGACAGTGAACCAGCCCCAGCATTTT
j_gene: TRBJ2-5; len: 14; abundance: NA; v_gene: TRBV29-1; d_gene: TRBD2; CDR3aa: CSASSGGGKETQYF; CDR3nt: TGCAGCGCCTCGAGTGGCGGGGGTAAGGAGACCCAGTACTTC
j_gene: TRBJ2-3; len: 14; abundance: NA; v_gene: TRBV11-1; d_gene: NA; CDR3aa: CASRLLAPTDTQYF; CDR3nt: TGTGCCAGCCGTCTACTAGCTCCCACAGATACGCAGTATTTT
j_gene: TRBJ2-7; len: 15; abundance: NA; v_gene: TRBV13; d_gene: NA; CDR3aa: CASSLRQVASYEQYF; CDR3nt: TGTGCCAGCAGCTTACGACAGGTAGCTTCCTACGAGCAGTACTTC
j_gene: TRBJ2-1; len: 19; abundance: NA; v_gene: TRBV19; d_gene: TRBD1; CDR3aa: CASSRAGQGNSGGGREQFF; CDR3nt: TGTGCCAGTTCCAGGGCGGGACAGGGGAACAGCGGAGGGGGCCGGGAGCAGTTCTTC
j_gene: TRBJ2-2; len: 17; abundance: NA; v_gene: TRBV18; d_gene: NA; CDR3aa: CASSPGVSLANTGELFF; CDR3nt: TGTGCCAGCTCACCAGGAGTCTCACTGGCGAACACCGGGGAGCTGTTTTTT
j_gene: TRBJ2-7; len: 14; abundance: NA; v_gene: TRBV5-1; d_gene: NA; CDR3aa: CASTMGGAAYEQYF; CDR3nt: TGCGCCAGCACCATGGGGGGGGCGGCCTACGAGCAGTACTTC
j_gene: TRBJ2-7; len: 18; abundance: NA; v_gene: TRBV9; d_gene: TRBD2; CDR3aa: CASSVGLAGGGAAYEQYF; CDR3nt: TGTGCCAGCAGCGTAGGCCTAGCGGGTGGGGGGGCTGCCTACGAGCAGTACTTC